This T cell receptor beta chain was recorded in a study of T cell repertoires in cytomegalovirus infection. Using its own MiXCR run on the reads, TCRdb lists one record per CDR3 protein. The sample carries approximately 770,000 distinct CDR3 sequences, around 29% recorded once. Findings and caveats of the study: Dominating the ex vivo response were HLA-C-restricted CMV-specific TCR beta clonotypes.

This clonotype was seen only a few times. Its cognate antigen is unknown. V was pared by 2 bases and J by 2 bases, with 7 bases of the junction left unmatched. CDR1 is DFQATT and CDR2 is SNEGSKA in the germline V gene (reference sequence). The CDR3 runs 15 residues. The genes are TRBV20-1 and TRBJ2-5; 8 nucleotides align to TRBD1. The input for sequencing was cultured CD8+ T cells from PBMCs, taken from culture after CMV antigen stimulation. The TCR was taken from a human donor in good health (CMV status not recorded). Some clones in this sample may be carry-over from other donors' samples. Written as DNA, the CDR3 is TGCAGTGCTAGACAGGGGGCGTTATGGCAAGAGACCCAGTACTTC. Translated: CSARQGALWQETQYF.